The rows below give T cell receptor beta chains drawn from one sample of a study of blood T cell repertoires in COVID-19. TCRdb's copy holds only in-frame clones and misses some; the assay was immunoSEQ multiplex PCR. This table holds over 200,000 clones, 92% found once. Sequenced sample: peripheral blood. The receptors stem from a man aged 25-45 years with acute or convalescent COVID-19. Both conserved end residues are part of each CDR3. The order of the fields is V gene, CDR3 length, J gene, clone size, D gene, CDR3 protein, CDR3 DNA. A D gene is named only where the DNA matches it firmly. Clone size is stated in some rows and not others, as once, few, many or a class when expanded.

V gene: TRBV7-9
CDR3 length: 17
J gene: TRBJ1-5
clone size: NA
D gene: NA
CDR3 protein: CASSLASVGGGNQPQHF
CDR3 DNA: TGTGCCAGCAGCTTAGCGTCGGTTGGGGGAGGGAATCAGCCCCAGCATTTT

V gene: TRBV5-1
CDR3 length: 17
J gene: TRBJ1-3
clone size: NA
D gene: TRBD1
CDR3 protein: CASSSQQQGVTGNTIYF
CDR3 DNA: TGCGCCAGCAGCTCCCAACAACAGGGGGTAACTGGAAACACCATATATTTT

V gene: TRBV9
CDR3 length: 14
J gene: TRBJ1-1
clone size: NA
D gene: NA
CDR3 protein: CASSVQSQGRFAFF
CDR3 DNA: TGTGCCAGCAGCGTCCAATCACAGGGTCGGTTTGCTTTCTTT

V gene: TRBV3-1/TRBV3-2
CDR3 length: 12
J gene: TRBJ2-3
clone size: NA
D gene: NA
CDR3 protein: CASSLRVSAQYF
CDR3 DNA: TGTGCCAGCAGCCTTCGGGTCTCGGCGCAGTATTTT

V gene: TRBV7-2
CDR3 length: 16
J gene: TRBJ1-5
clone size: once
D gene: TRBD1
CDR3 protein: CASSLRSGTGKQPQHF
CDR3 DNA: TGTGCCAGCAGCCTAAGATCAGGGACAGGGAAACAGCCCCAGCATTTT

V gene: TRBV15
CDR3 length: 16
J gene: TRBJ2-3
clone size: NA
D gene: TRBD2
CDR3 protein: CATSRNPSGSTDTQYF
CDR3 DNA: TGTGCCACCAGCAGGAACCCTAGCGGATCCACAGATACGCAGTATTTT

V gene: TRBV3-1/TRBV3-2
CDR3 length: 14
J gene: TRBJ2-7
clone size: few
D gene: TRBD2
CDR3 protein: CASSQGGGSYEQYF
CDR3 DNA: TGTGCCAGCAGCCAAGGGGGGGGCTCCTACGAGCAGTACTTC

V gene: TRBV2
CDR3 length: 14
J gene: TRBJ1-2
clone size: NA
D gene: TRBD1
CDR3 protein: CASSPGQGARGYTF
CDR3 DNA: TGTGCCAGCAGCCCGGGACAGGGGGCGCGGGGCTACACCTTC

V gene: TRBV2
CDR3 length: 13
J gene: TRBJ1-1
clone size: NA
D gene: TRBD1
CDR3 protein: CASSTGQGTEAFF
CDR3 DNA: TGTGCCAGCAGTACCGGACAGGGCACTGAAGCTTTCTTT

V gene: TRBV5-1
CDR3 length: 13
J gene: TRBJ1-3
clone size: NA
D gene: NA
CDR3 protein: CASSEISGNTIYF
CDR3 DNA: TGCGCCAGCAGCGAGATCTCTGGAAACACCATATATTTT

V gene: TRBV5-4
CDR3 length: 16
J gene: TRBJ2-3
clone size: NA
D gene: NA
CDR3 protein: CASSLGQGIGTDTQYF
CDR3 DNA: TGTGCCAGCAGCTTGGGGCAGGGCATCGGCACAGATACGCAGTATTTT

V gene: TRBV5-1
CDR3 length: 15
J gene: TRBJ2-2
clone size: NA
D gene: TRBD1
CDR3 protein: CASSLRTGNTGELFF
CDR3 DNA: TGCGCCAGCAGCCTAAGGACAGGGAACACCGGGGAGCTGTTTTTT

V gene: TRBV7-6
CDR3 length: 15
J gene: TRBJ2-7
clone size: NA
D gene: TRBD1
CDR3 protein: CASSLARTGQDEQYF
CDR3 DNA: TGTGCCAGCAGCTTAGCGAGGACAGGGCAGGACGAGCAGTACTTC

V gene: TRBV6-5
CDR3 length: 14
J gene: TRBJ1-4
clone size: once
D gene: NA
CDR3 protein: CASSYGGGMEKLFF
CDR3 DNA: TGTGCCAGCAGTTACGGCGGGGGTATGGAAAAACTGTTTTTT

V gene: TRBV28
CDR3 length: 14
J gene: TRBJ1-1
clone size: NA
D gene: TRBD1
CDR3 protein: CASSLGTGYTEAFF
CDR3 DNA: TGTGCCAGCAGTTTAGGGACAGGGTACACTGAAGCTTTCTTT

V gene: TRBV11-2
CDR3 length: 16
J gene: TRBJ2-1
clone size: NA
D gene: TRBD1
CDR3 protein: CASSGLTGGPDYEQFF
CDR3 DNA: TGTGCCAGCAGCGGCCTTACAGGGGGCCCAGATTATGAGCAGTTCTTC

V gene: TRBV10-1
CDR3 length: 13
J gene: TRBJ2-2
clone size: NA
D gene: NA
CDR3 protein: CASRGGNTGELFF
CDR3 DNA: TGCGCCAGCCGAGGGGGGAACACCGGGGAGCTGTTTTTT

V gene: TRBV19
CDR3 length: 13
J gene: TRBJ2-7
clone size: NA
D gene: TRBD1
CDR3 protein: CASSGTGSYEQYF
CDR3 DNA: TGTGCCAGCTCCGGGACAGGCTCCTACGAGCAGTACTTC

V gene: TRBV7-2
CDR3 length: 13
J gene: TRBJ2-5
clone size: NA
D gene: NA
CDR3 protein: CASSPGYQETQYF
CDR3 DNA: TGTGCCAGCAGCCCAGGGTACCAAGAGACCCAGTACTTC

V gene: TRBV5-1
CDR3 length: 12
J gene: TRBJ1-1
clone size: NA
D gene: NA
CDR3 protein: CASGEVNTEAFF
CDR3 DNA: TGCGCCAGCGGGGAGGTGAACACTGAAGCTTTCTTT

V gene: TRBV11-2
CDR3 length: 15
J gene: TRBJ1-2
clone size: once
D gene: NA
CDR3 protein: CASSSQGRGSYGYTF
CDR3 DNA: TGTGCCAGCAGCTCCCAGGGCAGGGGATCCTATGGCTACACCTTC

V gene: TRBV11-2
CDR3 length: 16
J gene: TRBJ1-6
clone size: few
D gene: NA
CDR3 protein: CASSLDPAGVNSPLHF
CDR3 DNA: TGTGCCAGCAGCTTAGATCCCGCAGGGGTTAATTCACCCCTCCACTTT

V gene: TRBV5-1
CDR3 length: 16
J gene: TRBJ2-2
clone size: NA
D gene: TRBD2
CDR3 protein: CASSPHVGGPTGELFF
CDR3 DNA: TGCGCCAGCAGCCCTCACGTGGGAGGGCCCACCGGGGAGCTGTTTTTT

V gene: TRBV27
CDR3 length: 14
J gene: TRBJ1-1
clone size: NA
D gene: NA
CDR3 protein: CASSLRRGSTEAFF
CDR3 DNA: TGTGCCAGCAGTTTACGGCGGGGTAGCACTGAAGCTTTCTTT

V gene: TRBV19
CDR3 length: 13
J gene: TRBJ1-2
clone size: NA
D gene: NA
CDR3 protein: CASSLSTVYGYTF
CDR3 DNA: TGTGCCAGTAGTTTATCGACAGTCTATGGCTACACCTTC

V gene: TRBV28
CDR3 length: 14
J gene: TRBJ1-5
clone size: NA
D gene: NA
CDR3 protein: CASSLYRGGQPQHF
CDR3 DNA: TGTGCCAGCAGTTTATACCGGGGAGGCCAGCCCCAGCATTTT